The sample holds a few counts of the clone carrying this TCR beta chain. Its target is not known. TCR beta CDR3 sequences were amplified from RNA transcripts. TCR CDR3 underwent first-round RT-PCR with the HTBI primer set. TCRdb used MiXCR to reprocess the multiplex PCR reads, holding one entry per CDR3 protein. The data hold about 400,000 distinct CDR3 sequences, with 25% observed a single time. This entry belongs to a study of T cells in Graves' hyperthyroidism and ophthalmopathy. Study-level information: Blood from the periphery was taken at initial diagnosis, before any treatment. Findings and caveats of the study: Most thyroid clonotypes expanded above 0.001 were also detected in blood. Model output signaled ophthalmopathy a median approximately six months ahead of onset.

Germline CDR1 is SGHVS and CDR2 is FQNEAQ. The CDR3 length is 14 residues. V lost 5 bases, J lost 5 bases, and 7 bases stayed unmatched. Stable Graves' hyperthyroidism meant no ophthalmopathy progression within 18 months. Sequenced: blood. The sequence was collected from a man in his fifties or sixties with Graves' hyperthyroidism. J is TRBJ1-1 and V is TRBV7-8, with 8 bases fitting TRBD1. The CDR3 DNA follows: TGTGCCAGCAGCCCGAGGACAGGGTGGACTGAAGCTTTCTTT. Translated: CASSPRTGWTEAFF. Full variable domain (remainder filled in from reference TRBV7-8 and TRBJ1-1): GAGVSQSPRYKVAKRGQDVALRCDPISGHVSLFWYQQALGQGPEFLTYFQNEAQLDKSGLPSDRFFAERPEGSVSTLKIQRTQQEDSAVYLCASSPRTGWTEAFFGQGTRLTVV.